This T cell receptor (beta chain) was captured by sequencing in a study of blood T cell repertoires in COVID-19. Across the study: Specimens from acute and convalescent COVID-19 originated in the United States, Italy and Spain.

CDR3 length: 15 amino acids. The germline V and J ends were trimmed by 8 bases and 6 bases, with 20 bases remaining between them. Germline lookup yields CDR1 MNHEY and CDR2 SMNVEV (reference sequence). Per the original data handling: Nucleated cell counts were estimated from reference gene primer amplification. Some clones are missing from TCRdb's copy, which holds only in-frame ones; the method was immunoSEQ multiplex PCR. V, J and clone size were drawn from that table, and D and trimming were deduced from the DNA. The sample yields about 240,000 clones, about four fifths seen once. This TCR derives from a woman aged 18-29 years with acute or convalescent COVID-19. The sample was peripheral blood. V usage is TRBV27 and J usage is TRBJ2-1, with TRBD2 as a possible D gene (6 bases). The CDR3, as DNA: TGTGCCAGCCACAGTGGGAGGTTCGGATTCAATGAGCAGTTCTTC. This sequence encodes CASHSGRFGFNEQFF.